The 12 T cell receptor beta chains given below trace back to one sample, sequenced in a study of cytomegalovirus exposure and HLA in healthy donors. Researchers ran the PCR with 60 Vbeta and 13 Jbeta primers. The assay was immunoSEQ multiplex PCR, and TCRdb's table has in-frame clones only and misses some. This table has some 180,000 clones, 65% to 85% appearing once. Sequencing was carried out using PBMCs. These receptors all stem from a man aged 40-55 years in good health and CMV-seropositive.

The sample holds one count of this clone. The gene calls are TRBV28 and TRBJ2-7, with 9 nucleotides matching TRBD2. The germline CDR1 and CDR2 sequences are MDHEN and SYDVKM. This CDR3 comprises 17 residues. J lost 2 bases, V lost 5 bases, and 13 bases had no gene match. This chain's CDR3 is CASSPPRVLAGTYEQYF. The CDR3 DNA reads TGTGCCAGCAGTCCGCCGAGAGTACTAGCGGGTACCTACGAGCAGTACTTC.

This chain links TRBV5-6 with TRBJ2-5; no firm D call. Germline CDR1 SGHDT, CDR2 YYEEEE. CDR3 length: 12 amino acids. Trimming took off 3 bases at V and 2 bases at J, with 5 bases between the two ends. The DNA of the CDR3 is TGTGCCAGCAGCTACTATCAAGAGACCCAGTACTTC. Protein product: CASSYYQETQYF.

The CDR3 protein is CASSINYEQYF. CDR3 DNA: TGTGCCAGCAGCATCAACTACGAGCAGTACTTC. The rearrangement links TRBV6-5 to TRBJ2-7; D is ambiguous. V was shortened by 6 bases and J by 3 bases, with 6 bases between the two germline ends. Germline CDR1 reads MNHEY; CDR2 reads SVGAGI. The CDR3 runs 11 residues.

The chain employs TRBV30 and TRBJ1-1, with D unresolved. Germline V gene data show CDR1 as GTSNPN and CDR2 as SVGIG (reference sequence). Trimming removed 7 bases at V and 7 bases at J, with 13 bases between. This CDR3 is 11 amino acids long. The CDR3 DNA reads TGTGCCTCCCTTTTCAGACATGAAGCTTTCTTT. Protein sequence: CASLFRHEAFF.

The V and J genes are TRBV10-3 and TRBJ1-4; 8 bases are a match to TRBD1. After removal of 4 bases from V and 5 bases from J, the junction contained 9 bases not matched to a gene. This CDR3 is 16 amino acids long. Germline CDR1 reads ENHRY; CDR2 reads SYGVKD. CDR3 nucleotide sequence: TGTGCCATCAGTGTTGGTATCGGACAGGGAAATGAAAAACTGTTTTTT. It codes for CAISVGIGQGNEKLFF.

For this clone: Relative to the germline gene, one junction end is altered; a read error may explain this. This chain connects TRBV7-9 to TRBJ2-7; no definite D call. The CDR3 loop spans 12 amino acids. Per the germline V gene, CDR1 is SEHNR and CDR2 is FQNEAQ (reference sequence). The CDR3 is CSSSERSYEQYF. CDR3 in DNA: TGTTCCAGCAGCGAACGGAGCTACGAGCAGTACTTC.

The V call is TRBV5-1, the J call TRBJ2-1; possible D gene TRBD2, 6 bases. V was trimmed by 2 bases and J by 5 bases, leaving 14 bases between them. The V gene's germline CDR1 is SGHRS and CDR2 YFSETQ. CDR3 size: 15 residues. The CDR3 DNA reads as TGCGCCAGCAGCTTAGGCGGGGTACCAAACAATGAGCAGTTCTTC. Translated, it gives CASSLGGVPNNEQFF.

The DNA of the CDR3 is TGTGCCAGCAGTGATACCGGGACAGGATCGTTTACCGGGGAGCTGTTTTTT. It specifies CASSDTGTGSFTGELFF. The rearrangement joins TRBV6-1 to TRBJ2-2, with 8 bases matching TRBD1. Trimming at V came to 3 bases and at J to 5 bases, leaving 11 bases not matched to a gene. CDR3 size: 17 residues. In germline, CDR1 is MNHNS, CDR2 SASEGT.

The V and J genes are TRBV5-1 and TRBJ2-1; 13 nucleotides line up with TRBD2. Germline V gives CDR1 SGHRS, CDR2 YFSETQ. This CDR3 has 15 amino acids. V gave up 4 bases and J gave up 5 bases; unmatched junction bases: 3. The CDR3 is CASSGGLAGNNEQFF. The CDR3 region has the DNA TGCGCCAGCAGCGGGGGACTAGCGGGAAACAATGAGCAGTTCTTC.

The CDR3 reads CASSFMQGDGTVAHTDTQYF. In nucleotides, the CDR3 is TGTGCCAGCAGTTTCATGCAGGGGGATGGGACAGTCGCCCACACAGATACGCAGTATTTT. The J gene is TRBJ2-3, the V gene TRBV28; 7 bases match TRBD1. This CDR3 spans 20 amino acids. CDR1 and CDR2 from the germline V gene are MDHEN and SYDVKM. J lost 2 bases, V lost 3 bases, and 20 bases had no gene match.

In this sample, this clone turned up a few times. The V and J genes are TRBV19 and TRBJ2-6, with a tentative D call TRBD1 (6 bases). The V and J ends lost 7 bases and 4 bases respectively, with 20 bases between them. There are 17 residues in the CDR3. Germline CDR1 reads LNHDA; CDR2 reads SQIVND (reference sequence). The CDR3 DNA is TGTGCCAGTACCACCCGAGGGGGTCTAGGCGGGGCCAACGTCCTGACTTTC. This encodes CASTTRGGLGGANVLTF.

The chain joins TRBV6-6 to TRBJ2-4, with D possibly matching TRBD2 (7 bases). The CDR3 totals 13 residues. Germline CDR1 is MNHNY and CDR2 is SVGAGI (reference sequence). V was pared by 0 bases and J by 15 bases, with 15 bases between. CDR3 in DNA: TGTGCCAGCAGTTACTCCCCGGGGGGCGGTTGGTACTTC. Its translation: CASSYSPGGGWYF.